These T cell receptor beta chains were read from a single sample in a study of T-cell memory formation after mild COVID-19. MiXCR, run by TCRdb on the 5' RACE reads, gives a single entry per CDR3 protein. The repertoire holds some 490,000 distinct CDR3 sequences, with over 15% as singletons. Sequenced input: PBMCs or a T cell subset sorted from them (not recorded which). The origin of the receptors is an adult woman who had mild COVID-19 (a few samples of this study predate the infection). Cell type and time point are not known. The CDR3 runs from the conserved cysteine through the conserved F or W. The order of the fields is clone size, J gene, V gene, D gene, CDR3 DNA, CDR3 protein. A D gene is named only where the DNA matches it firmly. Only part of the rows carry a size: once, few, many, or a class if the clone is expanded.

-,TRBJ2-1,TRBV18,TRBD2,TGTGCCAGCTCAGCACGTTCCGGGACTAGCGGGGGTTTC,CASSARSGTSGGF
-,TRBJ2-7,TRBV29-1,-,TGCAGCGTTGGAGGGGGACCCTACGAGCAGTACTTC,CSVGGGPYEQYF
many,TRBJ1-1,TRBV5-1,-,TGCGCCAGCAGCCCCACGGGGGGGAACACTGAAGCTTTCTTT,CASSPTGGNTEAFF
few,TRBJ2-1,TRBV5-5,TRBD1,TGTGCCAGCAGCTGGGGGGGACAGGGCAACAATGAGCAGTTCTTC,CASSWGGQGNNEQFF
few,TRBJ1-2,TRBV27,TRBD1,TGTGCCAGCAGTTGGACAGGGGCTAGCTATGGCTACACCTTC,CASSWTGASYGYTF
many,TRBJ2-7,TRBV5-1,TRBD1,TGCGCCAGCAGCTTGGAGCCGGGACAGCACCACTACGAGCAGTACTTC,CASSLEPGQHHYEQYF
few,TRBJ2-4,TRBV6-6,TRBD2,TGTGCCAGCAGTCAACTAGCGGTGCAAAACATTCAGTACTTC,CASSQLAVQNIQYF
few,TRBJ2-7,TRBV12-3/TRBV12-4,TRBD1,TGTGCCAGCAGTTCGCCGGGACAGGTCCGTTTCGAGCAGTACTTC,CASSSPGQVRFEQYF
few,TRBJ2-7,TRBV5-5,-,TGTGCCAGCAGCCCCATCTGGGGGACCCCAGCCTACGAGCAGTACTTC,CASSPIWGTPAYEQYF
many,TRBJ2-7,TRBV2,-,TGTGCCAGCAGTAACGGACCCACCGCTGACTACGAGCAGTACTTC,CASSNGPTADYEQYF
many,TRBJ1-5,TRBV12-3/TRBV12-4,-,TGTGCCAGCAGCGAGACGTCAGGGAATCAGCCCCAGCATTTT,CASSETSGNQPQHF
few,TRBJ1-2,TRBV6-5,-,TGTGCCACTCGTTCGGCCACCCGATCGGGCGGCTACACCTTC,CATRSATRSGGYTF
-,TRBJ2-2,TRBV11-2,TRBD1,TGTGCCAGCAGCGGGGACAGCTACGTATACACCGGGGAGCTGTTTTTT,CASSGDSYVYTGELFF
-,TRBJ2-6,TRBV6-4,-,TGTGCCAGCAGTGAATCCTCACGCTCTGGGGCCAACGTCCTGACTTTC,CASSESSRSGANVLTF
few,TRBJ1-2,TRBV14,-,TGTGCCAGCAGCCAAGATCCCGAGGGGACCGCCTATGAAGGCTACACCTTC,CASSQDPEGTAYEGYTF